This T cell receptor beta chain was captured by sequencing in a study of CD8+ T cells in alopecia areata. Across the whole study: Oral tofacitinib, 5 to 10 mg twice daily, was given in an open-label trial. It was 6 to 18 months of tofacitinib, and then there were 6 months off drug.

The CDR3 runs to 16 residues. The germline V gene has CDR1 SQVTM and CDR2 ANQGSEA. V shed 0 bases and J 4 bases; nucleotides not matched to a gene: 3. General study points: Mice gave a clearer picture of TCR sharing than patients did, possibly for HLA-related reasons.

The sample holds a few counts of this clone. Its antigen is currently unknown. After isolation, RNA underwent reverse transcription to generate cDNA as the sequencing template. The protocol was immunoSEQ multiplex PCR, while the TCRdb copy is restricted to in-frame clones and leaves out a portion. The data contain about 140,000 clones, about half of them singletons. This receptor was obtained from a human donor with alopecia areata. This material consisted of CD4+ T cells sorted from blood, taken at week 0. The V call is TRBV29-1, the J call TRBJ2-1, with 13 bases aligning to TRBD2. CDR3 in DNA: TGCAGCGTTGAAGATCTACTAGCGGGGGGGTACAATGAGCAGTTCTTC. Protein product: CSVEDLLAGGYNEQFF.